This TCR beta chain was profiled in a study of OX40 agonist ivuxolimab in advanced cancers. About the study: Two cutaneous melanoma patients and one hepatocellular carcinoma patient, three in all, had partial responses.

The CDR3 is 15 amino acids. With 1 base clipped from V and 4 bases from J, the junction kept 5 bases outside the gene matches. CDR1 is MNHEY and CDR2 is SVGAGI in the germline V gene. In regard to this clone: Its antigen is unidentified.

TCRdb's table, derived via immunoSEQ multiplex PCR, lists solely in-frame clones and lacks some. Of approximately 23,000 clones listed, 80% to 90% are singletons. It was autoimmune disease history or systemic immunosuppression that excluded patients. Findings of the study overall: Dosing at 0.1 to 3.0 mg/kg was accompanied by clonal expansion of CD4+ and CD8+ blood T cells by week 6.

This sequence was found in an adult with an advanced solid tumor such as melanoma, head and neck, liver or kidney cancer. V is TRBV6-5 and J is TRBJ2-3, with 7 bases that match TRBD1. Sequenced here: CD4+ or CD8+ T cells sorted from blood, sampled in a trial of the OX40 agonist ivuxolimab. Here the CDR3 DNA reads TGTGCCAGCAGTTACTGGGGACAGAGGTCAGATACGCAGTATTTT. Protein: CASSYWGQRSDTQYF.